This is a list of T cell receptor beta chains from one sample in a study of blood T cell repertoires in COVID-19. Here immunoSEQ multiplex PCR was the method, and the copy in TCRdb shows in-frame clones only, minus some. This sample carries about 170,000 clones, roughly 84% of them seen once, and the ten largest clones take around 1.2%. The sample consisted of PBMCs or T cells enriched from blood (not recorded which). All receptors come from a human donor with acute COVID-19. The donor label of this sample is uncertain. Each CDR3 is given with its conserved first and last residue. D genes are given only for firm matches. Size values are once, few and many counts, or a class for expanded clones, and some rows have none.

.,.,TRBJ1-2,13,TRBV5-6,TGTGCCAGCAGCCGGGACATGGACTTATCCCACACCTTC,CASSRDMDLSHTF
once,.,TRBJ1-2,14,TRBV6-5,TGTGCCAGCAGCAATGGACAGCCTCCCTATGGCTACACCTTC,CASSNGQPPYGYTF
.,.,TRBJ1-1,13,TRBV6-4,TGTGCCAGCAGAGAGACAGGGAACACTGAAGCTTTCTTT,CASRETGNTEAFF
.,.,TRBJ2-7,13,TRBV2,TGTGCCAGCAGTGGCCGACAGACCTACGAGCAGTACTTC,CASSGRQTYEQYF
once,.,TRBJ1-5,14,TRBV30,TGTGCCTGGAGTAGCCTGTATAGCAATCAGCCCCAGCATTTT,CAWSSLYSNQPQHF
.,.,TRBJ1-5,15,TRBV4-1,TGCGCCAGCAGCCAAGACAGGTCAGGTGGACAGCCCCAGCATTTT,CASSQDRSGGQPQHF
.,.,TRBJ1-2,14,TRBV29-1,TGCAGCGTTGATATCGGACTCGACTTGGGTGGCTACACCTTC,CSVDIGLDLGGYTF
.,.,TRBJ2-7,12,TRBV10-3,TGTGCCATCAGTGAGCAGCGCTACGAGCAGTACTTC,CAISEQRYEQYF
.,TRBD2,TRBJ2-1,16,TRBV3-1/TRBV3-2,TGTGCCAGCAGCCAGGATTACGGGGGGTTGTACAATGAGCAGTTCTTC,CASSQDYGGLYNEQFF
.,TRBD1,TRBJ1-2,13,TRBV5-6,TGTGCCAGCAGCTTGACACAGGGGGGCAGCTACACCTTC,CASSLTQGGSYTF
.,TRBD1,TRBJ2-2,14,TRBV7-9,TGTGCCAGCAGCCCCCAGGGGGCAGACGGGGAGCTGTTTTTT,CASSPQGADGELFF
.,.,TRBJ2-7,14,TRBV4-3,TGCGCCAGCAGCCAAGATGTCGCGAACTACGAGCAGTACTTC,CASSQDVANYEQYF
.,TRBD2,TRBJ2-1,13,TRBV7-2,TGTGCCAGCAGCCGAAGCGGGGACAATGAGCAGTTCTTC,CASSRSGDNEQFF
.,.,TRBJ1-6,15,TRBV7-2,TGTGCCAGCAGCCCCGAGGGAGGGATAGGGTCACCCCTCCACTTT,CASSPEGGIGSPLHF
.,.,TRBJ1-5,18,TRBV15,TGTGCCACCAGCCGCTCTCCCCTACGGACAGTTAATAATCAGCCCCAGCATTTT,CATSRSPLRTVNNQPQHF
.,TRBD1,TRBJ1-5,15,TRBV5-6,TGTGCCAGCAGCTTGGAGGGACAGACGGATCAGCCCCAGCATTTT,CASSLEGQTDQPQHF
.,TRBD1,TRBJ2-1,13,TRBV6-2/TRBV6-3,TGTGCCAGCAGTGGACAGGGTGGCAATGAGCAGTTCTTC,CASSGQGGNEQFF
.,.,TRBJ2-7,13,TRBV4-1,TGCGCCAGCAGCCCCTTCGGGGGGCGCGAGCAGTACTTC,CASSPFGGREQYF
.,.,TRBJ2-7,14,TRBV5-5,TGTGCCAGCAGCCTCCAGACGGGTACCTACGAGCAGTACTTC,CASSLQTGTYEQYF
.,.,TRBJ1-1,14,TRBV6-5,TGTGCCATTGGCGGGTCGGGGGTCAACACTGAAGCTTTCTTT,CAIGGSGVNTEAFF
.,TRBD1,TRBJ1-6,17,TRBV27,TGTGCCAGCAGTTTTCGGGAGGGGACAGCTTATAATTCACCCCTCCACTTT,CASSFREGTAYNSPLHF
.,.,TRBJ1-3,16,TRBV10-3,TGTGCCATCAGTGAGTCAGCGGTTCCCTCTGGAAACACCATATATTTT,CAISESAVPSGNTIYF
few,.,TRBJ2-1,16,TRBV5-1,TGCGCCAGCAGCTTGTTCGCGGGCCTTATGAACAATGAGCAGTTCTTC,CASSLFAGLMNNEQFF
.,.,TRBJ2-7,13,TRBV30,TGTGCCTGGAGTGTACAGGGCTTAGGCGAGCAGTACTTC,CAWSVQGLGEQYF
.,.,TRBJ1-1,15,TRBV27,TGTGCCAGCAGTTTATTTAGGGGGACGAACACTGAAGCTTTCTTT,CASSLFRGTNTEAFF
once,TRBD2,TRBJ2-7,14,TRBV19,TGTGCCAGTAGTTCCGGGACATCGGGGGGGGAGCAGTACTTC,CASSSGTSGGEQYF
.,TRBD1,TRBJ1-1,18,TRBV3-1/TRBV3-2,TGTGCCAGCAGCCAGAGGAGAGGCACAGGGGGAATGAACACTGAAGCTTTCTTT,CASSQRRGTGGMNTEAFF
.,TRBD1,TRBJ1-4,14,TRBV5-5,TGTGCCAGCAGCAGCCCGACAGGGACTGAAAAACTGTTTTTT,CASSSPTGTEKLFF
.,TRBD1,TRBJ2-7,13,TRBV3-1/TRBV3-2,TGTGCCAGCAGCCCGACAGGGGCCTACGAGCAGTACTTC,CASSPTGAYEQYF
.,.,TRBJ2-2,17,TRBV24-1,TGTGCCACCAGTGATGCTACCGGGACTGGGAACACCGGGGAGCTGTTTTTT,CATSDATGTGNTGELFF
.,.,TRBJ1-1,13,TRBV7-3,TGTGCCAGCAGCTCCACAGGGAACACTGAAGCTTTCTTT,CASSSTGNTEAFF
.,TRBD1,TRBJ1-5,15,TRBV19,TGTGCCAGCAGCCAGGGACAGGGGATAGACCAGCCCCAGCATTTT,CASSQGQGIDQPQHF
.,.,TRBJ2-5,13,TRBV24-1,TGTGCCACCAGTGGCGGGGTTAAAGAGACCCAGTACTTC,CATSGGVKETQYF
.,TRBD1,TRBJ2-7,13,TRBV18,TGTGCCAGCTCACCGACAGGGGGCTTCGAGCAGTACTTC,CASSPTGGFEQYF
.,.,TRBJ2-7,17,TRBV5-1,TGCGCCAGCAGCTTGGGTTACGGGGCGGGGCCGAAAGACGAGCAGTACTTC,CASSLGYGAGPKDEQYF
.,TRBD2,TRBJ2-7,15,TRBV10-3,TGTGCCATCAGTGAGCTTAGCGGGGGGTCCTACGAGCAGTACTTC,CAISELSGGSYEQYF
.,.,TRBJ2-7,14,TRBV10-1,TGCGCCAGCAGTGAGAGGACAGCATCCTACGAGCAGTACTTC,CASSERTASYEQYF
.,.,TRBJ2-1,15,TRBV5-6,TGTGCCAGCAGCCCCCAAACGGGGAACTACAATGAGCAGTTCTTC,CASSPQTGNYNEQFF
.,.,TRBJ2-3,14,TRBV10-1,TGCGCCAGCAGTGACCACAGGAGCACAGATACGCAGTATTTT,CASSDHRSTDTQYF
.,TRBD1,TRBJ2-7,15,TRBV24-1,TGTGCCACCAGTGATGCCACAGGGGGCGGGTACGAGCAGTACTTC,CATSDATGGGYEQYF
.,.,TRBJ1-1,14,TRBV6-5,TGTGCCAGCAGACCTAAAGCCAACAGAACTGAAGCTTTCTTT,CASRPKANRTEAFF
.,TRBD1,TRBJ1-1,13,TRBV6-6,TGTGCCAGCAGCCCGGACAGGCGTACTGAAGCTTTCTTT,CASSPDRRTEAFF
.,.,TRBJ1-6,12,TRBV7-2,TGTGCCAGCAGCTTACTTAATTCACCCCTCCACTTT,CASSLLNSPLHF
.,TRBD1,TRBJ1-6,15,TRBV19,TGTGCCAGTATTGGGACAGGAGGAGTAAATTCACCCCTCCACTTT,CASIGTGGVNSPLHF
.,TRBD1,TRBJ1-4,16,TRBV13,TGTGCCAGCAGCTTATTGTCTGGGACAGGGGGCGGAAAACTGTTTTTT,CASSLLSGTGGGKLFF
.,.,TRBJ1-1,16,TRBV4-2,TGTGCCAGCAGCCAAGGCCTTTCGGTCGGGGACACTGAAGCTTTCTTT,CASSQGLSVGDTEAFF
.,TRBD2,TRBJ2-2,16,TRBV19,TGTGCCAGTAGTGCGTCGCTAGCGGGGGGATACGGGGAGCTGTTTTTT,CASSASLAGGYGELFF
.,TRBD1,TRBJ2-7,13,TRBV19,TGTGCCAGTAGCTCCGGGACAGCCTACGAGCAGTACTTC,CASSSGTAYEQYF
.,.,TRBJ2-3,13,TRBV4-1,TGCGCCAGCAGCCAGAACCCTAGGAATACGCAGTATTTT,CASSQNPRNTQYF
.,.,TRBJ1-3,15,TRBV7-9,TGTGCCAGCAGCTTAGCTATAGCCTCTGGAAACACCATATATTTT,CASSLAIASGNTIYF
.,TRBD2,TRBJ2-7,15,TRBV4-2,TGTGCCAGCAGCCATTCCCCTAGCGGGGGCTACGAGCAGTACTTC,CASSHSPSGGYEQYF
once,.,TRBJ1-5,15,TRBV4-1,TGCGCCAGCAGCCAAAGACAGGCTTCCAATCAGCCCCAGCATTTT,CASSQRQASNQPQHF
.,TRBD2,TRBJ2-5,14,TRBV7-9,TGTGCCAGCAGCTTTGGGACTAGACAAGAGACCCAGTACTTC,CASSFGTRQETQYF
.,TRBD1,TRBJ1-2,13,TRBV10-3,TGTGCCATCACCGCGGACAGGGATCATGGCTACACCTTC,CAITADRDHGYTF